This T cell receptor beta chain comes out of a study of shared clonotypes between healthy human individuals. The study, taken as a whole, reports: Represented genetic and exposure-history diversity was restricted by having few donors. Sorted-subset sequencing, rarefaction showed, was incomplete despite large depth. Clonotype sharing across a few donors was observed for around 5% of naive CD4 clonotypes.

The V end was cut by 5 bases, the J end by 5 bases, with 19 bases between. This CDR3 region has 15 residues. Germline-derived CDR1 and CDR2 are SGHTA and FQGNSA. Remarks on this clone: Its antigen is still unknown.

Authors' data handling: ImmunoSEQ output held junction-only sequences without quality scores, so filtering differed. Assay: immunoSEQ multiplex PCR; the TCRdb copy retains only in-frame clones and omits some. That table supplies the V and J calls and clone size; D and trimming were determined from the DNA. The profile shows approximately 2.5 million clones, just over 90% of them singletons. This sequence was found in a young man in good health. Sequenced input: naive CD4+ T cells sorted from blood. As for subset: CD45RA+ positively selected. The genes are TRBV7-2 and TRBJ2-7; TRBD1 might be the D (6 bases). CDR3 sequence reads: CASSPRQGQTNEQYF. The CDR3, as DNA: TGTGCCAGCAGCCCGCGACAAGGACAGACCAACGAGCAGTACTTC.